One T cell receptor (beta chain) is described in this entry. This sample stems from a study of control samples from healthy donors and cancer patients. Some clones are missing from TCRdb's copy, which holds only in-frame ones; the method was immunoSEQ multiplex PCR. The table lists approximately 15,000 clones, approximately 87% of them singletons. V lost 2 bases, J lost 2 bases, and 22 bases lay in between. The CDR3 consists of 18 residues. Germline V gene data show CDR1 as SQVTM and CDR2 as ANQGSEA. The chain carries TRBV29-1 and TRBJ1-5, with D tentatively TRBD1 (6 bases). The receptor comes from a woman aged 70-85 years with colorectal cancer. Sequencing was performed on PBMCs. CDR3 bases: TGCAGCGTTGAAAACAGGGATAAGATTCGGGATGGCAATCAGCCCCAGCATTTT. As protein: CSVENRDKIRDGNQPQHF.